This T cell receptor (beta chain) was captured by sequencing in a study of blood T cells in healthy people across ages. Primed by a sample-barcoded 5' primer and a J-beta primer mix, a second PCR proceeded for 7 to 11 cycles. MiXCR, run by TCRdb on the 5' RACE reads, gives a single entry per CDR3 protein. The data hold around 1.7 million distinct CDR3 sequences, with roughly 30% observed a single time. Sequences were obtained from blood. The clonotype was recovered from a woman in her 30s in good health.

CDR3 residues: CASSLGSGFRTDTQYF. The CDR3 nucleotides read TGTGCCAGCAGCTTAGGTAGCGGGTTTCGGACAGATACGCAGTATTTT. V gene TRBV7-6 combines with J gene TRBJ2-3; 7 bases fit TRBD2. This CDR3 region has 16 residues. Germline-derived CDR1 and CDR2 are SGHVS and FNYEAQ. V lost 1 base and J lost 3; bases outside the gene matches: 7.